The next 7 T cell receptor beta chains were all read from a single sample in a study of T-cell reconstitution after alpha-beta-depleted transplantation in children. Preparing the TCRbeta library involved the use of unique molecular identifiers. TCRdb re-derived calls from the PCR reads in MiXCR, one entry per CDR3 protein. The table records some 140,000 distinct CDR3 sequences, roughly 10% of them present only once. The source was PBMCs, mostly from graft donor cells, collected 180 days after TCRalphabeta/CD19-depleted stem cell transplant. These receptors were taken from a girl under two years old who had a stem cell transplant for combined immunodeficiency, so the T cells may come from the graft donor.

J is TRBJ2-1 and V is TRBV12-3 or TRBV12-4, with a weak D call TRBD2 (6 bases). V lost 3 bases to trimming and J lost 4 bases, with 13 bases between them. The CDR3 has 15 residues. The CDR3 spells CASSFWTTTYNEQFF. CDR3 DNA: TGTGCCAGCAGTTTTTGGACTACCACTTACAATGAGCAGTTCTTC.

The chain carries TRBV12-3 or TRBV12-4 and TRBJ1-3; weak D call: TRBD1 (6 bases). V was trimmed by 6 bases and J by 5 bases, leaving 20 bases between them. The CDR3 contains 16 residues. The CDR3 spells CASRDSAGDARNTIYF. The CDR3, as DNA: TGTGCCAGCAGGGACTCAGCAGGGGATGCCAGAAACACCATATATTTT.

The J gene is TRBJ2-1, the V gene TRBV7-8; a possible D gene is TRBD1 (6 bases). This CDR3 is 14 amino acids long. V lost 4 bases to trimming and J lost 15 bases, with 22 bases between them. Germline CDR1 reads SGHVS; CDR2 reads FQNEAQ. CDR3 residues: CASSSTFKQGLPFF. The CDR3 region has the DNA TGTGCCAGCAGCTCGACCTTTAAACAGGGCCTCCCGTTCTTC.

The sample holds a few counts of this clonotype. The chain has TRBV5-1 and TRBJ1-2, with TRBD1 matching over 7 bases. Germline CDR1 SGHRS, CDR2 YFSETQ. J was trimmed by 0 bases and V by 5 bases; bases with no gene match: 4. This CDR3 comprises 14 residues. The CDR3 DNA reads TGCGCCAGCAGTTCGACAGGGCCTAACTATGGCTACACCTTC. It is translated as CASSSTGPNYGYTF.

This clonotype appeared many times. V and J are TRBV5-6 and TRBJ1-4, with D uncertain. Germline assignment: CDR1 SGHDT and CDR2 YYEEEE. The length of the CDR3 is 14 residues. Trimming pared 3 bases from V and 7 bases from J, leaving 13 bases between. CDR3 nucleotide sequence: TGTGCCAGCAGCTCTCTGACCTTCTCTGAAAAACTGTTTTTT. This sequence encodes CASSSLTFSEKLFF.

V gene TRBV20-1 combines with J gene TRBJ1-1; D is unclear. From germline, CDR1 is DFQATT and CDR2 SNEGSKA (reference sequence). The V end was cut by 6 bases, the J end by 1 base, with 6 bases between. The CDR3 loop spans 11 amino acids. As DNA, the CDR3 is TGCAGTGCCACCGGGAACACTGAAGCTTTCTTT. The encoded protein is CSATGNTEAFF.

Note on this clonotype: The final CDR3 position lacks the conserved phenylalanine or tryptophan, pointing to a likely read error. This chain connects TRBV6-1 to TRBJ2-1; 8 bases fit TRBD2. CDR1 is MNHNS, CDR2 SASEGT, per germline. With V trimmed by 4 bases and J by 0 bases, 11 bases remained unmatched. There are 18 residues in the CDR3. CDR3 in amino acids: CASSGGLAGLSSYNEQFL. CDR3 DNA: TGTGCCAGCAGTGGTGGTTTAGCGGGATTGAGCTCCTACAATGAGCAGTTCCTC.